Below are 7 T cell receptor beta chains sequenced from a single sample in a study of identical twins. A single record per CDR3 protein comes from TCRdb applying MiXCR to the 5' RACE reads. Among about 570,000 distinct CDR3 sequences listed, more than 9% were seen once. The data were also submitted as part of a second study, on yellow fever vaccine responses in identical twins.

Input material: PBMCs. The receptor set was obtained from a woman aged 18-35 years in good health.

The table lists this clonotype with a few counts. The V gene is TRBV20-1, the J gene TRBJ1-6; D is possibly TRBD1 (6 bases). The V gene lost 8 bases and the J gene lost 3 bases, with 20 bases spanning the gap. The CDR3 sequence is 16 residues long. Germline V gives CDR1 DFQATT, CDR2 SNEGSKA (reference sequence). CDR3 in DNA: TGCAGTACTCGACCCGCAGGGGAAAACTATAATTCACCCCTCCACTTT. This gives the protein CSTRPAGENYNSPLHF.

The CDR3 region is CASSLAMDSSYEQYF. The CDR3 region has the DNA TGTGCCAGCAGCTTGGCCATGGACAGCTCCTACGAGCAGTACTTC. This sequence joins TRBV5-4 and TRBJ2-7, with D tentatively TRBD1 (6 bases). Germline V gene lookup returns CDR1 SGHNT and CDR2 YYREEE (reference sequence). The CDR3 has 15 amino acids. V lost 0 bases and J lost 0, with 10 bases in between.

In this sample, this clonotype turned up a few times. The CDR3 DNA sequence: TGTGCCATCAGTGAGTCCCCGCTTTTGTTAGCGGGGAGAAATGAGCAGTTCTTC. This sequence encodes CAISESPLLLAGRNEQFF. The rearrangement joins TRBV10-3 to TRBJ2-1; TRBD2 agrees at 8 bases. Germline CDR1 is ENHRY and CDR2 is SYGVKD. V shed 0 bases and J 7 bases; nucleotides not matched to a gene: 14. The CDR3 loop spans 18 amino acids.

This chain connects TRBV13 to TRBJ2-3; D is ambiguous. Germline CDR1 is PRHDT and CDR2 is FYEKMQ (reference sequence). V gave up 5 bases and J gave up 6 bases, with 12 bases separating them. The CDR3 covers 13 residues. CDR3 coding DNA: TGTGCCAGCAGCCTGTCGGACCGCGATACGCAGTATTTT. Translated, it gives CASSLSDRDTQYF.

This clonotype was counted between two and nine times. The chain is built from TRBV6-1 and TRBJ2-7; 12 nucleotides line up with TRBD2. V was clipped by 3 bases and J by 1 base; unmatched bases: 1. CDR3 length equals 15 residues. Germline CDR1 and CDR2: MNHNS and SASEGT. The CDR3 sequence is CASSETSGGSYEQYF. The DNA of the CDR3 is TGTGCCAGCAGTGAGACTAGCGGGGGATCCTACGAGCAGTACTTC.

The chain employs TRBV12-3 or TRBV12-4 and TRBJ1-3; TRBD1 matches at 7 bases. This CDR3 spans 14 amino acids. J lost 4 bases, V lost 5 bases, and 5 bases had no gene match. DNA of the CDR3: TGTGCCAGCAGTGACAGGGCCTCCGGAAACACCATATATTTT. Translation gives CASSDRASGNTIYF.

The V call is TRBV20-1, the J call TRBJ2-7; no firm D call. This CDR3 has 14 residues. CDR1 DFQATT and CDR2 SNEGSKA come from the germline V gene (reference sequence). V lost 0 bases, J lost 3 bases, and 12 bases lay in between. The CDR3: CSARDTGEHYEQYF. The CDR3, as DNA: TGCAGTGCTAGAGACACGGGTGAACACTACGAGCAGTACTTC.